Given below is one T cell receptor (beta chain) in context. Germline-derived CDR1 and CDR2 are MNHEY and SVGEGT. V was shortened by 0 bases and J by 10 bases, with 15 bases between the two germline ends. The CDR3 is 15 amino acids. The data are from a study of blood T cell repertoires in COVID-19. The overall study: Both acute and convalescent COVID-19 samples were obtained from the United States, Italy and Spain. T cells, B-cell-depleted T cells, or PBMCs provided the cDNA or gDNA that served as material.

Authors' analysis steps: Counts of nucleated cells, estimated from reference gene primer amplification, were obtained. Some clones are missing from TCRdb's copy, which holds only in-frame ones; the method was immunoSEQ multiplex PCR. The DNA was the basis for D and trimming; V, J and clone size are from that table. The sample carries some 45,000 clones, approximately 86% recorded once. V is TRBV6-2 or TRBV6-3 and J is TRBJ1-4; no clear D gene. The sequencing input was peripheral blood. The clonotype was recovered from a man in his 70s with acute or convalescent COVID-19. The CDR3 is CASSYSITAGGKLFF. The CDR3 nucleotides read TGTGCCAGCAGTTACTCAATTACCGCGGGAGGAAAACTGTTTTTT.